These 10 T cell receptor beta chains were sequenced from one sample in a study of cytomegalovirus exposure and HLA in healthy donors. PCR used 60 Vbeta primers and 13 Jbeta primers. Using immunoSEQ multiplex PCR, the repertoire was profiled, and TCRdb retains in-frame clones only, with some absent. The sample has about 160,000 clones, roughly four fifths seen once. The sequencing sample was made of PBMCs. The receptors were sampled from a woman aged 50 to 65 in good health and CMV-seropositive.

The chain couples TRBV4-1 to TRBJ1-6; 11 positions agree with TRBD1. Trimming took 3 bases from V and 9 from J; bases not matched to a gene: 7. CDR3 length equals 16 residues. The V gene's germline CDR1 is MGHRA and CDR2 YSYEKL. Here the CDR3 DNA reads TGCGCCAGCAGCCAGGGACAGGGGGAGAGGAGTTCACCCCTCCACTTT. Translated: CASSQGQGERSSPLHF.

The chain uses TRBV6-1 and TRBJ1-2; TRBD1 might be the D (5 bases). The CDR3 has 14 amino acids. Germline V gene sequence: CDR1 MNHNS, CDR2 SASEGT. The V end was cut by 4 bases, the J end by 5 bases, with 14 bases between. Here the CDR3 reads CASSAPAGRYGYTF. CDR3 bases: TGTGCCAGCAGTGCTCCGGCAGGGCGGTATGGCTACACCTTC.

This sequence joins TRBV6-1 and TRBJ2-4, with D hard to call. Germline V gene lookup returns CDR1 MNHNS and CDR2 SASEGT. The CDR3 runs to 13 residues. Trimming shortened V by 5 bases and J by 8 bases, and 13 bases separated the two germline ends. CDR3 nucleotides: TGTGCCAGCAGTACCCGCCCGCCGGACATTCAGTACTTC. Translating it yields CASSTRPPDIQYF.

This chain links TRBV5-4 with TRBJ2-7; 7 nucleotides align to TRBD1. Germline lookup yields CDR1 SGHNT and CDR2 YYREEE (reference sequence). The V gene end was trimmed by 2 bases and the J gene end by 6 bases; junction bases not matched to a gene: 5. This CDR3 comprises 13 residues. CDR3 coding DNA: TGTGCCAGCAGCTTCACAGGGGCTCGCGAGCAGTACTTC. Protein product: CASSFTGAREQYF.

The rearrangement joins TRBV9 to TRBJ2-1; possible D gene TRBD2, 7 bases. Trimming stripped 0 bases from V and 6 bases from J, with 13 bases between. From germline, CDR1 is SGDLS and CDR2 YYNGEE. This CDR3 region has 15 residues. The CDR3 DNA reads TGTGCCAGCAGCGTAGGAGGGGGGGCCGCCAATGAGCAGTTCTTC. It encodes CASSVGGGAANEQFF.

The chain joins TRBV19 to TRBJ2-3; D is perhaps TRBD1 (5 bases). V was shortened by 3 bases and J by 4 bases, with 5 bases between the two germline ends. The CDR3 is 12 amino acids. Germline V gene data show CDR1 as LNHDA and CDR2 as SQIVND (reference sequence). The chain's CDR3 is CASSMTADTQYF. CDR3 DNA sequence: TGTGCCAGTAGTATGACAGCAGATACGCAGTATTTT.

The chain combines TRBV12-5 with TRBJ2-1, with D possibly being TRBD2 (5 bases). CDR3 size: 16 residues. The V end lost 0 bases, the J end lost 9 bases, and 18 bases lay between the germline ends. Germline loops: CDR1 LGHNT, CDR2 FRNRAP. The CDR3 is CASGLVISGSSVEQFF. The DNA of the CDR3 is TGTGCTAGTGGTTTGGTAATTTCGGGGTCCTCCGTTGAGCAGTTCTTC.

This sequence joins TRBV5-1 and TRBJ1-3; TRBD1 might be the D (5 bases). Germline assignment: CDR1 SGHRS and CDR2 YFSETQ. Trimming shortened V by 0 bases and J by 3 bases, and 13 bases separated the two germline ends. The CDR3 loop spans 16 amino acids. CDR3 protein: CASSLGVRQSGNTIYF. The CDR3 nucleotides are TGCGCCAGCAGCTTGGGGGTGCGACAGAGTGGAAACACCATATATTTT. Looking up the rest from reference TRBV5-1 and TRBJ1-3 gives the full variable domain: KAGVTQTPRYLIKTRGQQVTLSCSPISGHRSVSWYQQTPGQGLQFLFEYFSETQRNKGNFPGRFSGRQFSNSRSEMNVSTLELGDSALYLCASSLGVRQSGNTIYFGEGSWLTVV.

This clone has only one observation. The chain is built from TRBV10-2 and TRBJ1-3, with a weak D call TRBD1 (6 bases). The CDR3 has 12 amino acids. The germline V gene has CDR1 WSHSY and CDR2 SAAADI. V was trimmed by 8 bases and J by 2 bases, leaving 7 bases between them. CDR3 loop: CASRDTGNTIYF. The CDR3 region has the DNA TGCGCCAGCCGGGACACTGGAAACACCATATATTTT.

The genes are TRBV6-6 and TRBJ2-5; no clear D. TRBJ2-7 explains the end of the DNA better; the J call may be wrong. CDR1 is MNHNY and CDR2 is SVGAGI in the germline V gene (reference sequence). The CDR3 contains 13 residues. For the CDR3, the DNA is TGTGCCAGCAGTTATTCGATAGCCTACGAGCAGTACTTC. This sequence encodes CASSYSIAYEQYF.